The rows below give T cell receptor beta chains drawn from one sample of a study of T cell changes during pregnancy in multiple sclerosis. The assay was immunoSEQ multiplex PCR, and TCRdb's table has in-frame clones only and misses some. The table records tens of thousands of clones, more than 90% of them present only once. The specimen comprised peripheral blood, sampled before pregnancy. These receptors originate from a female donor with multiple sclerosis, enrolled in a pregnancy study. The CDR3 runs from the conserved cysteine through the conserved F or W. The order of the fields is V gene, J gene, CDR3 length, D gene, clone size, CDR3 protein, CDR3 DNA. The D gene is left open where the match is weak. Rows give clone size only sometimes, using once, few, many, or a class for an expanded clone.

v_gene: TRBV10-2; j_gene: TRBJ2-7; len: 14; d_gene: TRBD2; abundance: once; CDR3aa: CASNLSGREGEQYF; CDR3nt: TGCGCCAGCAACTTGAGCGGGAGGGAAGGCGAGCAGTACTTC
v_gene: TRBV6-6; j_gene: TRBJ1-2; len: 14; d_gene: NA; abundance: NA; CDR3aa: CASSSGGRTEGYTF; CDR3nt: TGTGCCAGCAGTTCCGGGGGGCGTACGGAGGGCTACACCTTC
v_gene: TRBV7-9; j_gene: TRBJ2-1; len: 16; d_gene: TRBD2; abundance: once; CDR3aa: CASSLVVLANYNEQFF; CDR3nt: TGTGCCAGCAGCTTAGTGGTACTAGCGAACTACAATGAGCAGTTCTTC
v_gene: TRBV7-9; j_gene: TRBJ2-7; len: 15; d_gene: TRBD1; abundance: NA; CDR3aa: CASSFTGTGGAEQYF; CDR3nt: TGTGCCAGCAGCTTCACCGGGACAGGGGGAGCGGAGCAGTACTTC
v_gene: TRBV4-1; j_gene: TRBJ1-2; len: 17; d_gene: TRBD1; abundance: NA; CDR3aa: CASSQDRTGDFNYGYTF; CDR3nt: TGCGCCAGCAGCCAAGATCGGACAGGAGATTTTAACTATGGCTACACCTTC
v_gene: TRBV30; j_gene: TRBJ1-2; len: 13; d_gene: NA; abundance: NA; CDR3aa: CAWSVLAGRGYTF; CDR3nt: TGTGCCTGGAGTGTACTGGCAGGTCGCGGCTACACCTTC
v_gene: TRBV11-3; j_gene: TRBJ2-1; len: 16; d_gene: TRBD2; abundance: NA; CDR3aa: CASSSSTSGIYNEQFF; CDR3nt: TGTGCCAGCAGCTCCTCGACTAGCGGGATCTACAATGAGCAGTTCTTC
v_gene: TRBV5-5; j_gene: TRBJ2-7; len: 17; d_gene: TRBD2; abundance: NA; CDR3aa: CASSRTGSTSGSNEQYF; CDR3nt: TGTGCCAGCAGCCGGACAGGGTCGACTAGCGGGAGTAACGAGCAGTACTTC
v_gene: TRBV4-2; j_gene: TRBJ2-7; len: 17; d_gene: TRBD2; abundance: NA; CDR3aa: CASSQESGTSGIYEQYF; CDR3nt: TGTGCCAGCAGCCAAGAATCGGGGACTAGCGGGATCTACGAGCAGTACTTC
v_gene: TRBV29-1; j_gene: TRBJ2-7; len: 14; d_gene: TRBD1; abundance: NA; CDR3aa: CSVGGTGVTYEQYF; CDR3nt: TGCAGCGTGGGGGGGACAGGGGTTACCTACGAGCAGTACTTC
v_gene: TRBV5-5; j_gene: TRBJ2-7; len: 11; d_gene: NA; abundance: NA; CDR3aa: CASSFRYEQYF; CDR3nt: TGTGCCAGCAGCTTCCGGTACGAGCAGTACTTC
v_gene: TRBV5-1; j_gene: TRBJ2-2; len: 15; d_gene: TRBD2; abundance: NA; CDR3aa: CASSVSGPNTGELFF; CDR3nt: TGCGCCAGCAGCGTTAGCGGGCCGAACACCGGGGAGCTGTTTTTT
v_gene: TRBV18; j_gene: TRBJ1-1; len: 14; d_gene: NA; abundance: NA; CDR3aa: CASSPQGMNTEAFF; CDR3nt: TGTGCCAGCTCACCTCAGGGGATGAACACTGAAGCTTTCTTT
v_gene: TRBV19; j_gene: TRBJ1-1; len: 12; d_gene: NA; abundance: few; CDR3aa: CASSIEGSEAFF; CDR3nt: TGTGCCAGTAGTATAGAGGGGAGTGAAGCTTTCTTT
v_gene: TRBV10-3; j_gene: TRBJ1-5; len: 15; d_gene: TRBD1; abundance: NA; CDR3aa: CAISESTGSNQPQHF; CDR3nt: TGTGCCATCAGTGAGTCGACAGGGAGCAATCAGCCCCAGCATTTT
v_gene: TRBV6-5; j_gene: TRBJ1-1; len: 15; d_gene: TRBD1; abundance: NA; CDR3aa: CASSYDGRGRTEAFF; CDR3nt: TGTGCCAGCAGTTACGATGGAAGGGGGCGGACTGAAGCTTTCTTT
v_gene: TRBV11-2; j_gene: TRBJ2-5; len: 13; d_gene: NA; abundance: once; CDR3aa: CASSFNIVETQYF; CDR3nt: TGTGCCAGCAGCTTTAACATCGTGGAGACCCAGTACTTC
v_gene: TRBV4-1; j_gene: TRBJ2-7; len: 15; d_gene: TRBD2; abundance: NA; CDR3aa: CASSQRSGGSYEQYF; CDR3nt: TGCGCCAGCAGCCAAAGGAGCGGGGGCTCCTACGAGCAGTACTTC
v_gene: TRBV5-1; j_gene: TRBJ2-7; len: 15; d_gene: TRBD2; abundance: NA; CDR3aa: CASSLGLAVLEEQYF; CDR3nt: TGCGCCAGCAGCTTGGGACTAGCGGTCTTGGAGGAGCAGTACTTC
v_gene: TRBV19; j_gene: TRBJ2-5; len: 15; d_gene: NA; abundance: NA; CDR3aa: CAVSPSGEVTETQYF; CDR3nt: TGTGCCGTGAGTCCGTCTGGGGAGGTCACCGAGACCCAGTACTTC
v_gene: TRBV15; j_gene: TRBJ2-5; len: 15; d_gene: NA; abundance: NA; CDR3aa: CATSRDNLLQETQYF; CDR3nt: TGTGCCACCAGCAGAGATAATTTACTCCAAGAGACCCAGTACTTC
v_gene: TRBV6-1; j_gene: TRBJ1-5; len: 13; d_gene: NA; abundance: NA; CDR3aa: CASPEGVNQPQHF; CDR3nt: TGTGCCAGCCCAGAGGGAGTGAATCAGCCCCAGCATTTT
v_gene: TRBV30; j_gene: TRBJ2-7; len: 17; d_gene: TRBD2; abundance: NA; CDR3aa: CACYGLAGGLPLGEQYF; CDR3nt: TGTGCCTGCTACGGACTAGCGGGAGGCCTCCCTTTAGGGGAGCAGTACTTC
v_gene: TRBV7-2; j_gene: TRBJ2-2; len: 14; d_gene: NA; abundance: NA; CDR3aa: CASSPRPNTGELFF; CDR3nt: TGTGCCAGCAGCCCCCGTCCGAACACCGGGGAGCTGTTTTTT
v_gene: TRBV21-1; j_gene: TRBJ1-2; len: 15; d_gene: NA; abundance: NA; CDR3aa: CASSKGGTGYDGYTF; CDR3nt: TGTGCCAGCAGCAAAGGGGGGACAGGATACGATGGCTACACCTTC
v_gene: TRBV10-3; j_gene: TRBJ2-5; len: 14; d_gene: TRBD1; abundance: NA; CDR3aa: CAISPTGGQETQYF; CDR3nt: TGTGCCATCAGTCCCACAGGGGGTCAAGAGACCCAGTACTTC
v_gene: TRBV5-8; j_gene: TRBJ2-7; len: 14; d_gene: NA; abundance: NA; CDR3aa: CASLRGFSSYEQYF; CDR3nt: TGTGCCAGCCTGCGGGGTTTTAGCTCCTACGAGCAGTACTTC
v_gene: TRBV6-1; j_gene: TRBJ2-7; len: 14; d_gene: TRBD2; abundance: NA; CDR3aa: CASRIFLAGYGQYF; CDR3nt: TGTGCCAGCAGGATTTTCCTAGCGGGGTACGGGCAGTACTTC
v_gene: TRBV30; j_gene: TRBJ1-1; len: 13; d_gene: NA; abundance: few; CDR3aa: CAWSVQSDTEAFF; CDR3nt: TGTGCCTGGAGTGTACAGAGTGACACTGAAGCTTTCTTT
v_gene: TRBV9; j_gene: TRBJ2-3; len: 20; d_gene: NA; abundance: NA; CDR3aa: CASSPIGAPQKVQATDTQYF; CDR3nt: TGTGCCAGCAGCCCCATTGGGGCTCCCCAAAAGGTCCAGGCCACAGATACGCAGTATTTT
v_gene: TRBV18; j_gene: TRBJ2-1; len: 14; d_gene: TRBD2; abundance: few; CDR3aa: CASSPKTSGSEQFF; CDR3nt: TGTGCCAGCTCACCAAAGACTAGCGGGAGTGAGCAGTTCTTC
v_gene: TRBV10-3; j_gene: TRBJ2-7; len: 17; d_gene: TRBD1; abundance: NA; CDR3aa: CAISEFRDREGPYEQYF; CDR3nt: TGTGCCATCAGTGAGTTCCGGGACAGGGAAGGCCCCTACGAGCAGTACTTC